This T cell receptor (beta chain) was obtained from a study of blood T cell repertoires in COVID-19. How the authors handled the data: By means of reference gene primer amplification, nucleated cell counts were estimated. TCRdb's table, derived via immunoSEQ multiplex PCR, lists solely in-frame clones and lacks some. From that table come the V and J calls and clone size; the DNA was used to work out D and trimming. The table has about 260,000 clones, about 85% seen once. This clone was recorded once. Trimming shortened V by 1 base and J by 4 bases, and 11 bases separated the two germline ends. The CDR3 loop spans 14 amino acids. Germline CDR1 SGHRS, CDR2 YFSETQ.

The sample was peripheral blood. The sequence was collected from a man between 60 and 70 years old with acute or convalescent COVID-19. V and J are TRBV5-1 and TRBJ2-5; weak D call: TRBD1 (6 bases). The CDR3 region has the DNA TGCGCCAGCAGCTTGAATCCAGGGGCAGAGACCCAGTACTTC. Translating it yields CASSLNPGAETQYF.